The clone carrying this T cell receptor (beta chain) occurred a few times. Its antigen is not known. This sample was included in a study of tumor-infiltrating lymphocytes in localized non-small cell lung cancer. Study-level background: Patients included smokers and never-smokers with various histologies, some sampled after neoadjuvant chemotherapy. Each patient gave resected tumor and non-adjacent uninvolved lung tissue.

Clones were read by immunoSEQ multiplex PCR, and TCRdb kept only the in-frame ones, dropping some. The sample lists 9,500 to 15,000 clones; under 80% were seen once. In germline, CDR1 is MDHEN, CDR2 SYDVKM. With 7 bases removed from V and 1 base from J, the gap between germline ends came to 7 bases. The CDR3 contains 12 residues. Whole-study findings and limits: Not all patients were TCR sequenced, owing to tissue quantity. Different pieces of the same tissue were used for each assay.

This TCR derives from a human donor with non-small cell lung cancer. Material: lung tumor tissue. This chain links TRBV28 with TRBJ2-5; no firm D call. CDR3 amino acids: CASTSTQETQYF. The DNA of the CDR3 is TGTGCCAGCACTTCGACCCAAGAGACCCAGTACTTC.